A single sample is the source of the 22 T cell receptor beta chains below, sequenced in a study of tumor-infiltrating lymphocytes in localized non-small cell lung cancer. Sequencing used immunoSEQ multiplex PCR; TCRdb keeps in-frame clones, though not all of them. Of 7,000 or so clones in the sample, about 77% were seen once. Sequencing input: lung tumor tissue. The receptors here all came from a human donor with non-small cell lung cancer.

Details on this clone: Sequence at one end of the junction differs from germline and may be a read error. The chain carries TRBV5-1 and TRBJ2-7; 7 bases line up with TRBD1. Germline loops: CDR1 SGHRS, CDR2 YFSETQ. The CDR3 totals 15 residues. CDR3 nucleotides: TGCGCCAGCAGCTTGGAACCGGGACAGACGTACGTGCAGTACTTC. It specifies CASSLEPGQTYVQYF.

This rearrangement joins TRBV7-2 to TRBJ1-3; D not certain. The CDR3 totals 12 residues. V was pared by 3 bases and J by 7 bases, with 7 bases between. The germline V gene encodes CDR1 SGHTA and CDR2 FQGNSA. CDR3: CASSFDSNTIYF. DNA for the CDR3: TGTGCCAGCAGCTTTGACTCGAACACCATATATTTT.

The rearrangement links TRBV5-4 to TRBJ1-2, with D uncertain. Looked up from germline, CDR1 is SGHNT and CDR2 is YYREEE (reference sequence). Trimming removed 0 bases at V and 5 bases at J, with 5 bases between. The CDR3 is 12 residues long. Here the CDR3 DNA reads TGTGCCAGCAGCTTGGAGGGTTATGGCTACACCTTC. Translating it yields CASSLEGYGYTF.

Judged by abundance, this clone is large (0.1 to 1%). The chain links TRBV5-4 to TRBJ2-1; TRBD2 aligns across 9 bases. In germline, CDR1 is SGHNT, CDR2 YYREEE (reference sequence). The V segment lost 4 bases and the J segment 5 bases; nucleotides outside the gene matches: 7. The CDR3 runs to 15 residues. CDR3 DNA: TGTGCCAGCAGCCCTAGGGCTAGCGGGGACAATGAGCAGTTCTTC. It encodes CASSPRASGDNEQFF.

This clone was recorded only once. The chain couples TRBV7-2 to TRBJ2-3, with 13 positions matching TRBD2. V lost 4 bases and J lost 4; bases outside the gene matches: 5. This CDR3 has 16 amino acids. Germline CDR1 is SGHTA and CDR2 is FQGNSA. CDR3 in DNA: TGTGCCAGCAGCTACGGACTAGCGGGAGTGGCAGATACGCAGTATTTT. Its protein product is CASSYGLAGVADTQYF.

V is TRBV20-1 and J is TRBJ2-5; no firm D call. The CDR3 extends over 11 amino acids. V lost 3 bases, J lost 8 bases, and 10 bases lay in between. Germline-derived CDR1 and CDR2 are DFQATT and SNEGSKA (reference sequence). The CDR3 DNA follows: TGCAGTGCTAGGACGACGAGCACCCAGTACTTC. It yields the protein CSARTTSTQYF.

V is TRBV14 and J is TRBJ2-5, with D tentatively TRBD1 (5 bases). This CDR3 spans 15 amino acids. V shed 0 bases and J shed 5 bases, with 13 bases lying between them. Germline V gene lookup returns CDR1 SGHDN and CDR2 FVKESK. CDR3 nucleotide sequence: TGTGCCAGCAGCCAAGAAAGAGTCTCAGGGGAGACCCAGTACTTC. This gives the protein CASSQERVSGETQYF.

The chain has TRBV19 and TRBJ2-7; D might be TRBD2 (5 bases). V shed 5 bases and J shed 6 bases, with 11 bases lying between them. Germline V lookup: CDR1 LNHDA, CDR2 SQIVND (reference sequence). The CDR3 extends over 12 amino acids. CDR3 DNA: TGTGCCAGTAGTCACGGGAAAGCCGAGCAGTACTTC. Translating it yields CASSHGKAEQYF.

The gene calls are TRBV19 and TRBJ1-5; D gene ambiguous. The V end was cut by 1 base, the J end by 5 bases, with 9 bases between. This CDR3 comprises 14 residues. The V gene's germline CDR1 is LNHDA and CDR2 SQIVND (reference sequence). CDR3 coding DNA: TGTGCCAGTAGTATAGGGGTGGAGGATCAGCCCCAGCATTTT. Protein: CASSIGVEDQPQHF.

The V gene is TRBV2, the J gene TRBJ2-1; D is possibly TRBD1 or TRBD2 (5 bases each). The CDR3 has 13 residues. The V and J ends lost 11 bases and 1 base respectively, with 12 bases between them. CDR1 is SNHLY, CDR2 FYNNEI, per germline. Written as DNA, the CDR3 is TGTGCCGGGGGAGCGACATCCTACAATGAGCAGTTCTTC. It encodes CAGGATSYNEQFF.

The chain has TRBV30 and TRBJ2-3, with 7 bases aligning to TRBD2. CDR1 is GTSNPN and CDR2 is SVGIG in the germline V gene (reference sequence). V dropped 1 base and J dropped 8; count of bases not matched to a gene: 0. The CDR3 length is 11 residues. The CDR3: CAWSAGGTQYF. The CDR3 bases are TGTGCCTGGAGTGCGGGAGGTACGCAGTATTTT.

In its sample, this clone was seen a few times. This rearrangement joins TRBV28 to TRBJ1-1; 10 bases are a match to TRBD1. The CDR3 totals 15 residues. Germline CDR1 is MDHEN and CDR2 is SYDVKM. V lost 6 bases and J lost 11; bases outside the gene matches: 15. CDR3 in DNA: TGTGCCAGCAGGCCCTACGACAGGGGGCTAATTGGGGCTTTCTTT. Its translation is CASRPYDRGLIGAFF.

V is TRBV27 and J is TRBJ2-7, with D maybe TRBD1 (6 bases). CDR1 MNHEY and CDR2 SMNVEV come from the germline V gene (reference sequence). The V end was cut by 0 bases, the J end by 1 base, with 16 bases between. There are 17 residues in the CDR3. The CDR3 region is CASSLSAVWQGSYEQYF. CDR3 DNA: TGTGCCAGCAGTTTATCAGCCGTCTGGCAGGGGTCCTACGAGCAGTACTTC.

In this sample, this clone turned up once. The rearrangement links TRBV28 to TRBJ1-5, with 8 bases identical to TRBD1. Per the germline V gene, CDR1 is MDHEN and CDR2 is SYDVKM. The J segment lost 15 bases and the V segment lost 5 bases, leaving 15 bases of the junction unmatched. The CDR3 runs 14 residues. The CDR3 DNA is TGTGCCAGCAGTCCGGCGGGACAGGTCAATCAGGGGCATTTT. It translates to CASSPAGQVNQGHF.

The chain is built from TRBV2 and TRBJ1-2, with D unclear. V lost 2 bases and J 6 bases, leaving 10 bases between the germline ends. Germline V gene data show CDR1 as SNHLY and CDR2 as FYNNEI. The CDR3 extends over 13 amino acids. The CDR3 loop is CASSESSSDGYTF. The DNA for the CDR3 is TGTGCCAGCAGTGAATCCTCGTCAGATGGCTACACCTTC.

The CDR3 coding sequence is TGTGCCAGCAGCTTAATAGGATATGGCTACACCTTC. Translation: CASSLIGYGYTF. The chain recombines TRBV7-6 with TRBJ1-2; D unresolved. This CDR3 comprises 12 residues. The germline V and J ends were trimmed by 2 bases and 5 bases, with 6 bases remaining between them. Germline V CDR1 and CDR2: SGHVS, FNYEAQ.

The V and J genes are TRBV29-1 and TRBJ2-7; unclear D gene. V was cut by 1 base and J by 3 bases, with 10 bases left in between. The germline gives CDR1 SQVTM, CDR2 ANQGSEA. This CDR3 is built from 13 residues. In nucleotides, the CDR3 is TGCAGCGTTGAAGGGGTATCGAGCTACGAGCAGTACTTC. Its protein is CSVEGVSSYEQYF.

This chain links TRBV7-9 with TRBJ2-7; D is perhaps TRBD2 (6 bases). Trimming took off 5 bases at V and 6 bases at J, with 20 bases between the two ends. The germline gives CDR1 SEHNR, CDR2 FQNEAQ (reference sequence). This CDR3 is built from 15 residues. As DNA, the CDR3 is TGTGCCAGCAGCCGAACTAACTCCGGGAGTAGCGAGCAGTACTTC. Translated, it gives CASSRTNSGSSEQYF.

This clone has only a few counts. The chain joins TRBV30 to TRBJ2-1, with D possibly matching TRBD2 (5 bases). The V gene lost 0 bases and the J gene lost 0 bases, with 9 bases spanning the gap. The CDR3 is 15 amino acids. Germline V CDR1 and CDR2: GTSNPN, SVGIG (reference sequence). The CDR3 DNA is TGTGCCTGGAGTGTACAACTAGGCTCCTACAATGAGCAGTTCTTC. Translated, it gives CAWSVQLGSYNEQFF.

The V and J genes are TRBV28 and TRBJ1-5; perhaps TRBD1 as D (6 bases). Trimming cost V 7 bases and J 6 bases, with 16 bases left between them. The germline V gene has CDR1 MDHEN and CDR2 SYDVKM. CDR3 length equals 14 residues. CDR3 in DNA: TGTGCCAGCACCGCCACCGGGGGCGGTCAGCCCCAGCATTTT. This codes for CASTATGGGQPQHF.

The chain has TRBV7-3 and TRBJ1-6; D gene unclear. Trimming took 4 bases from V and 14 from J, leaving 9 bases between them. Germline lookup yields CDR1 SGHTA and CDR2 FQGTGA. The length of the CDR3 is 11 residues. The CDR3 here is CASSSGGALHF. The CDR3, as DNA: TGTGCCAGCAGCTCCGGCGGGGCCCTCCACTTT.

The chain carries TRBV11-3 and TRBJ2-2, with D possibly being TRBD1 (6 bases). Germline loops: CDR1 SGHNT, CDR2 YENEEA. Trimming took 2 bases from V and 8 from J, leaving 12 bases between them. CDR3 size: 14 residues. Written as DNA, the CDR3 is TGTGCCAGCAGCTTACGCGGAACAGGGGGGGAGCTGTTTTTT. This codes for CASSLRGTGGELFF.